These 3 T cell receptor beta chains originate from one sample sequenced in a study of blood T cell repertoires in COVID-19. Assay: immunoSEQ multiplex PCR; the TCRdb copy retains only in-frame clones and omits some. The profile shows over 200,000 clones, around 86% of them singletons. The sample consisted of peripheral blood. The receptors were sampled from a human donor in a cohort sampled during active COVID-19.

This chain links TRBV4-3 with TRBJ2-2; 13 nucleotides agree with TRBD2. Germline V gene sequence: CDR1 LGHNA, CDR2 YSLEER. Trimming at V came to 0 bases and at J to 4 bases, leaving 2 bases not matched to a gene. CDR3 length: 17 amino acids. Here the CDR3 reads CASSQELAGGFTGELFF. CDR3 bases: TGCGCCAGCAGCCAAGAACTAGCGGGAGGGTTCACCGGGGAGCTGTTTTTT.

V is TRBV27 and J is TRBJ1-1; TRBD1 is a possible D gene (5 bases). The CDR3 is 15 residues long. Germline-derived CDR1 and CDR2 are MNHEY and SMNVEV (reference sequence). V was pared by 3 bases and J by 1 base, with 12 bases between. The CDR3 sequence: CASSFRAGWNTEAFF. The CDR3 DNA is TGTGCCAGCAGTTTCAGGGCAGGGTGGAACACTGAAGCTTTCTTT.

The gene calls are TRBV5-1 and TRBJ2-7; TRBD1 might be the D (6 bases). Germline V gene lookup returns CDR1 SGHRS and CDR2 YFSETQ. V dropped 2 bases and J dropped 3 bases, with 9 bases sitting between them. The CDR3 is made up of 13 amino acids. The CDR3 loop reads CASSLGQFYEQYF. CDR3 nucleotide sequence: TGCGCCAGCAGCTTAGGACAGTTCTACGAGCAGTACTTC.